The TCR beta chain described here comes from a study of CD8 T cells in ankylosing spondylitis. In germline, CDR1 is LNHDA, CDR2 SQIVND (reference sequence). This CDR3 region has 14 residues. After removal of 5 bases from V and 2 bases from J, the junction contained 2 bases not matched to a gene. This clonotype was counted at least ten times. TCRdb re-analysed the 5' RACE reads in MiXCR, keeping a single row per CDR3 protein. The sample carries fewer than 25,000 distinct CDR3 sequences, approximately 12% recorded once. V gene TRBV19 combines with J gene TRBJ2-1; 8 positions agree with TRBD2. The origin of this receptor is a male donor with ankylosing spondylitis or in good health (not recorded which). The material sequenced was blood. The CDR3 DNA sequence: TGTGCCAGTAGTCCGGGACTAGCCTACAATGAGCAGTTCTTC. It specifies CASSPGLAYNEQFF.